This TCR beta chain appears in the sequencing data of a study of early T cells in non-severe SARS-CoV-2 infection. Overall study findings and caveats: CD4 and private specificities were missed by VDJdb matching, which favored anti-spike CD8 responses.

Germline values: CDR1 SGHAT, CDR2 FQNNGV. CDR3 length: 16 residues. The V and J ends lost 5 bases and 3 bases respectively, with 18 bases between them. The sample holds a few counts of this clonotype. Antigen specificity is unknown. Attached unique molecular identifiers marked individual cDNA molecules. TCRdb passed the 5' RACE reads through MiXCR, listing each CDR3 protein once. Among tens of thousands of distinct CDR3 sequences, more than 5% were seen once, and the ten largest hold about 7.5%. The specimen sequenced was whole blood. The TCR comes from an adult who was a healthcare worker with PCR-confirmed SARS-CoV-2 infection or an uninfected control (not recorded which). This chain uses TRBV11-2 with TRBJ2-3; D assignment may be TRBD1 or TRBD2 (5 bases each). CDR3 protein: CASSPRTLGPTDTQYF. Written as DNA, the CDR3 is TGTGCCAGCAGCCCCCGGACACTGGGACCTACAGATACGCAGTATTTT. The variable domain in full, completed from reference TRBV11-2 and TRBJ2-3, reads EAGVAQSPRYKIIEKRQSVAFWCNPISGHATLYWYQQILGQGPKLLIQFQNNGVVDDSQLPKDRFSAERLKGVDSTLKIQPAKLEDSAVYLCASSPRTLGPTDTQYFGPGTRLTVL.